The 15 T cell receptor beta chains in this list originate from one sample, sequenced in a study of T cell clonotyping in hematopoietic cell transplantation. Described time point: recipient sample about 28 days before transplant, after cytoreduction. Profiling relied on immunoSEQ multiplex PCR, and the TCRdb table lists in-frame clones only, not all of them. In the table there are approximately 26,000 clones, 80% to 90% of which are singletons. The starting material was peripheral blood mononuclear cells, obtained before stem cell transplant. Receptors were obtained from a woman in her fifties or sixties with acute myeloid leukemia. Some clones in this sample may be carry-over from other donors' samples.

This clone is labeled as medium-sized (0.01 to 0.1%). The J gene is TRBJ2-2, the V gene TRBV9, with TRBD1 identical over 9 bases. The CDR3 is made up of 18 amino acids. Germline CDR1 reads SGDLS; CDR2 reads YYNGEE. V lost 2 bases and J lost 4; bases outside the gene matches: 12. As DNA, the CDR3 is TGTGCCAGCAGCGTTCACTACTCCGGGACAGGGACCACCGGGGAGCTGTTTTTT. Translating it yields CASSVHYSGTGTTGELFF.

This clone has only one observation. The chain joins TRBV6-1 to TRBJ1-3; 9 bases are shared with TRBD1. Germline assignment: CDR1 MNHNS and CDR2 SASEGT. The CDR3 totals 15 residues. V was pared by 8 bases and J by 6 bases, with 11 bases of the junction left unmatched. CDR3 nucleotide sequence: TGTGCCAGCGGGGGACAGGGAAGCTTCGTAAACACCATATATTTT. It encodes CASGGQGSFVNTIYF.

The rearrangement joins TRBV2 to TRBJ2-3; D not resolved. Germline V gene data show CDR1 as SNHLY and CDR2 as FYNNEI. The V and J ends lost 8 bases and 3 bases respectively, with 18 bases between them. The CDR3 has 15 residues. The CDR3, as DNA: TGTGCCAGCTCGATAGATCCGGTGGGGACAGATACGCAGTATTTT. Amino acids: CASSIDPVGTDTQYF.

The gene calls are TRBV7-2 and TRBJ2-7; D remains unclear. The germline V gene has CDR1 SGHTA and CDR2 FQGNSA. The CDR3 length is 11 residues. Trimming left V 5 bases short and J 5 bases short, with 7 bases between. DNA for the CDR3: TGTGCCAGCAGCGCACAGCACGAGCAGTACTTC. The encoded protein is CASSAQHEQYF.

The chain links TRBV6-5 to TRBJ1-4; D might be TRBD1 (6 bases). Per germline, CDR1 MNHEY and CDR2 SVGAGI. V was cut by 0 bases and J by 4 bases, with 9 bases left in between. This CDR3 is built from 15 residues. In DNA form, the CDR3 reads TGTGCCAGCAGTTACTCGACAGGCCTTAATGAAAAACTGTTTTTT. This translates into CASSYSTGLNEKLFF.

This clone was counted a single time. V usage is TRBV4-1 and J usage is TRBJ2-7; TRBD1 might be the D (6 bases). The germline V gene encodes CDR1 MGHRA and CDR2 YSYEKL. The CDR3 consists of 15 residues. V was pared by 4 bases and J by 5 bases, with 18 bases between. The CDR3 sequence is CASSRPGRGRDEQYF. DNA for the CDR3: TGCGCCAGCAGCCGACCAGGCAGGGGACGCGACGAGCAGTACTTC.

The rearrangement links TRBV29-1 to TRBJ1-4, with TRBD1 matching 9 bases. The germline V gene has CDR1 SQVTM and CDR2 ANQGSEA. Unmatched junction bases numbered 3, after V lost 6 bases and J lost 4 bases. The CDR3 has 13 amino acids. The CDR3 nucleotides are TGCAGCGTCCGGACAGGGGTTAATGAAAAACTGTTTTTT. This sequence encodes CSVRTGVNEKLFF.

CDR3 nucleotide sequence: TGCGCCAGCAGCTTGGCCCGGGAAAAAGAGACCCAGTACTTC. It translates to CASSLAREKETQYF. The rearrangement uses TRBV5-1 and TRBJ2-5, with a weak D call TRBD2 (5 bases). This CDR3 is 14 amino acids long. CDR1 and CDR2 from the germline V gene are SGHRS and YFSETQ. With 0 bases removed from V and 3 bases from J, the gap between germline ends came to 9 bases.

DNA for the CDR3: TGTGCCAGCAGCCTTGAGGGTGAGCAGTTCTTC. This encodes CASSLEGEQFF. This chain joins TRBV14 and TRBJ2-1, with D tentatively TRBD2 (5 bases). Trimming removed 4 bases from V and 9 bases from J, with 7 bases in between. CDR1 and CDR2 from the germline V gene are SGHDN and FVKESK. The CDR3 length is 11 residues.

V is TRBV7-3 and J is TRBJ2-1; no clear D. The germline CDR1 and CDR2 sequences are SGHTA and FQGTGA. There are 13 residues in the CDR3. Deletions cut 5 bases from V and 4 bases from J, with 9 bases between. The CDR3 region has the DNA TGTGCCAGCAGCGCCGGCCTATACAATGAGCAGTTCTTC. Protein product: CASSAGLYNEQFF.

The V and J genes are TRBV5-8 and TRBJ2-7; TRBD2 might be the D (5 bases). Germline CDR1 SGHTS, CDR2 YDEGEE. The ends were cut back, 6 bases at V and 2 bases at J, with 9 bases in the middle. There are 12 residues in the CDR3. The CDR3 DNA reads as TGTGCCAGCACCAAGCGGACCTACGAGCAGTACTTC. Translation: CASTKRTYEQYF.

Comments on this clone: The junction differs from germline at one of its ends, possibly a read error. This chain uses TRBV7-9 with TRBJ2-7; the match to TRBD1 covers 7 bases. This CDR3 is built from 12 residues. Germline-derived CDR1 and CDR2 are SEHNR and FQNEAQ (reference sequence). The DNA for the CDR3 is TGTGCCAGCAGCTTAGATGTCGCCCAGGGGGACTTC. Its translation is CASSLDVAQGDF.

The chain is built from TRBV12-2 and TRBJ2-7; the table calls TRBD2, which could not be checked here. TRBV12-2 is designated a pseudogene. This CDR3 is built from 13 residues. CDR3 sequence (DNA): TGTGCAAGTCGCCCTCCGAGGAGATACGAGCAGTACTTC. Its protein product is CASRPPRRYEQYF.

This clone was observed once. The rearrangement links TRBV9 to TRBJ1-2; 9 bases match TRBD1. The CDR3 has 13 amino acids. Germline loops: CDR1 SGDLS, CDR2 YYNGEE. J gave up 5 bases and V 5 bases, and 4 bases lay outside the gene matches. In nucleotides, the CDR3 is TGTGCCAGCAGTACAGGGGGCTTATATGGCTACACCTTC. This gives the protein CASSTGGLYGYTF.

This chain connects TRBV14 to TRBJ1-3, with unresolved D. Trimming pared 2 bases from V and 2 bases from J, leaving 13 bases between. Germline CDR1 SGHDN, CDR2 FVKESK. The CDR3 is 16 residues long. The chain's CDR3 is CASSQSRSVAGNTIYF. Written as DNA, the CDR3 is TGTGCCAGCAGCCAATCTCGTTCCGTAGCTGGAAACACCATATATTTT.